This T cell receptor beta chain was observed in a study of shared clonotypes between healthy human individuals. The length of the CDR3 is 14 residues. Germline lookup yields CDR1 LNHDA and CDR2 SQIVND (reference sequence). The trim removed 4 bases at V and 9 bases at J, leaving 5 bases unmatched. Clones were read by immunoSEQ multiplex PCR, and TCRdb kept only the in-frame ones, dropping some. The sample holds roughly 1 million clones, around 74% seen once. V usage is TRBV19 and J usage is TRBJ1-6; TRBD1 matches at 8 bases. This TCR was sampled from a man aged 18 to 29 in good health. Sequenced sample: memory CD4+ T cells sorted from blood. Subset defined: CD45RA-negative fraction. This chain's CDR3 is CASSTGDRSSPLHF. CDR3 nucleotide sequence: TGTGCCAGTAGTACTGGGGACAGGTCTTCACCCCTCCACTTT.